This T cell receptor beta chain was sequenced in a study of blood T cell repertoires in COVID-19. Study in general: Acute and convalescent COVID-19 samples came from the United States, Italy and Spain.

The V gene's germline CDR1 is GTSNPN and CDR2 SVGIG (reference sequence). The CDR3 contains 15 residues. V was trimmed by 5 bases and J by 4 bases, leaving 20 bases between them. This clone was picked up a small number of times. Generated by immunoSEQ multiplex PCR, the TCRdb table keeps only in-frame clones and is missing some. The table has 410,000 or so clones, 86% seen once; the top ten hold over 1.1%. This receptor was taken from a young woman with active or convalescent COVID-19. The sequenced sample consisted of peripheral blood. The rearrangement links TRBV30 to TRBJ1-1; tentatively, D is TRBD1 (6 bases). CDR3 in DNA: TGTGCCTGGGCCGGGACAAAGGTATCTGCCACTGAAGCTTTCTTT. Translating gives CAWAGTKVSATEAFF.